The clone carrying this T cell receptor beta chain was picked up a small number of times. Some clones are missing from TCRdb's copy, which holds only in-frame ones; the method was immunoSEQ multiplex PCR. The sample has about 260,000 clones; around four fifths are singletons. This specimen belongs to a study of blood T cell repertoires in COVID-19. The CDR3 totals 15 residues. V lost 6 bases and J lost 1; bases outside the gene matches: 4. Germline lookup yields CDR1 SNHLY and CDR2 FYNNEI. Sequencing input: peripheral blood. The chain joins TRBV2 to TRBJ2-1, with 9 bases that match TRBD1. The TCR was taken from a man aged 60 to 75 who had recovered from COVID-19. The CDR3 nucleotides are TGTGCCAGCAGGCGACAGGGGGTGTCCTACAATGAGCAGTTCTTC. The encoded protein is CASRRQGVSYNEQFF.